This is a list of T cell receptor beta chains from one sample in a study of blood T cell repertoires in COVID-19. Sequencing used immunoSEQ multiplex PCR; TCRdb keeps in-frame clones, though not all of them. This table has 200,000 to 300,000 clones, around 88% appearing once. The sequenced sample consisted of peripheral blood. These receptors were obtained from a woman younger than 45 with COVID-19, enrolled during active disease. Both conserved end residues are part of each CDR3. The order of the fields is J gene, V gene, D gene, CDR3 DNA, CDR3 protein. The D gene is left open where the match is weak.

>TRBJ1-2|TRBV27|NA
TGTGCCAGCGCTAAGACAGCGAACTATGGCTACACCTTC
CASAKTANYGYTF
>TRBJ2-1|TRBV4-3|TRBD2
TGCGCCAGCAGCCAGCGACTAGCGAATGAGCAGTTCTTC
CASSQRLANEQFF
>TRBJ1-4|TRBV25-1|NA
TGTGCCAGCAGTCAAACCGACACGGGAGAAAAACTGTTTTTT
CASSQTDTGEKLFF
>TRBJ1-2|TRBV9|NA
TGTGCCAGCAGCGTAGCCTCGGGGGTTAACGGTGGCTACACCTTC
CASSVASGVNGGYTF
>TRBJ2-5|TRBV4-2|TRBD1
TGTGCCAGCAGCAAGACGTCGGGACAGGGGGGGAGGGAGACCCAGTACTTC
CASSKTSGQGGRETQYF
>TRBJ1-5|TRBV6-2/TRBV6-3|TRBD1
TGTGCCAGCAGTTACTCGACAGGGGGCGTTGGGCCCCAGCATTTT
CASSYSTGGVGPQHF
>TRBJ2-6|TRBV11-2|TRBD2
TGTGCCAGCACCTTCGCCGGGGGACTAGCATCTGGGGCCAACGTCCTGACTTTC
CASTFAGGLASGANVLTF
>TRBJ2-1|TRBV9|TRBD2
TGTGCCAGCAGCTCATGGACTAGCGGTTCCTACAATGAGCAGTTCTTC
CASSSWTSGSYNEQFF
>TRBJ1-2|TRBV3-1/TRBV3-2|NA
TGTGCCAGCAGCCAAGAGAGGGGCAGGGACTTCGCGGATGGCTACACCTTC
CASSQERGRDFADGYTF
>TRBJ2-3|TRBV5-4|NA
TGTGCCAGCAGCTTGGTGTGGGGGCGGGTTACGCAGTATTTT
CASSLVWGRVTQYF
>TRBJ1-4|TRBV28|NA
TGTGCCAGCAGTCAACCCCAGGGGAAACTGTTTTTT
CASSQPQGKLFF
>TRBJ1-3|TRBV11-2|TRBD1
TGTGCCAGCGGACTTCGTTATGGGGACAGCTCTGGAAACACCATATATTTT
CASGLRYGDSSGNTIYF
>TRBJ1-5|TRBV4-1|NA
TGCGCCAGCAGCCAAGAGCCCCGGAGCAATCAGCCCCAGCATTTT
CASSQEPRSNQPQHF
>TRBJ2-2|TRBV4-2|NA
TGTGCCAGCAGTCACAGGAACACCGGGGAGCTGTTTTTT
CASSHRNTGELFF